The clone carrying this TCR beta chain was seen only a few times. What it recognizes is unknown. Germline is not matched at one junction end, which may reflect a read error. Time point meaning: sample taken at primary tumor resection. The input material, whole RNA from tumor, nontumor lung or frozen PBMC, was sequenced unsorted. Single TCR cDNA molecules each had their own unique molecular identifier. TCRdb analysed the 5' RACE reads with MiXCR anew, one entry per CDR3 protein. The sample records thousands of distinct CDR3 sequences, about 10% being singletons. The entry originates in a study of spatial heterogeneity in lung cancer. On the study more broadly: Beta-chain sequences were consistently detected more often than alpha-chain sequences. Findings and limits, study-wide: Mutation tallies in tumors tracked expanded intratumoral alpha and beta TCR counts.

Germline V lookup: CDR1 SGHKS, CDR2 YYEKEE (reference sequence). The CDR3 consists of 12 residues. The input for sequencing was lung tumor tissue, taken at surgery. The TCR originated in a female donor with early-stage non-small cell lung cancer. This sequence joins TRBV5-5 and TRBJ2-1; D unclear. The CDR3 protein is CASSPHLDRVVF. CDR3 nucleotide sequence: TGTGCCAGCAGCCCCCACCTCGATAGGGTGGTCTTC.